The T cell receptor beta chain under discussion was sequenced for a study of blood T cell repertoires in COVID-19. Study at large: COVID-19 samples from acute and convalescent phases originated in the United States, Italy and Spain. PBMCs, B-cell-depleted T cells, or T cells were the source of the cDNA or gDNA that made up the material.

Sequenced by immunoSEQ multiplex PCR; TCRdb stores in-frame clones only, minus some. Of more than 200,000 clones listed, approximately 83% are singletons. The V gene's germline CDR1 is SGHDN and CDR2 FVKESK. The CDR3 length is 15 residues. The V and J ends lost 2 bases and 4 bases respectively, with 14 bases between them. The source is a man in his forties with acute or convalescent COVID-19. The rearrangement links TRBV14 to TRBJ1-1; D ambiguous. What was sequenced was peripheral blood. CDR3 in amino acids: CASSQLLGDATEAFF. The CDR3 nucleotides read TGTGCCAGCAGCCAATTGCTCGGGGATGCCACTGAAGCTTTCTTT.